This TCR beta chain was captured by sequencing in a study of control samples from healthy donors and cancer patients (dated by TCRdb to the early 2020s). The method was the immunoSEQ multiplex PCR assay. Sourced from immuneACCESS, this table was stored by TCRdb with only in-frame sequences that have V and J called. A share of the clones is absent; for the studies checked, an unresolved V gene accounts for under half, and the remainder has no known explanation. Here the sample has about 94,000 clones; about nine tenths occur a single time. The ten largest make up about 4% of the sample. V is shortened by 2 bases, J by 5 bases, and the region joining them spans 9 bases. The CDR1 and CDR2 encoded by the germline V gene (reference sequence) are LGHDT and YNNKEL. The cysteine opens and the phenylalanine closes a CDR3 of 14 amino acids. Only the CDR3 region is kept as DNA, spanning 42 bases read in frame from base 1.

Details on this clone: It has no known antigen specificity. Base-call qualities are not available, and no considerably larger clone is one nucleotide away.

This receptor chain uses TRBV3-1 (or the pseudogene TRBV3-2) and TRBJ1-4; the D segment could be TRBD1, given 6 matching bases. The TCR originated in a woman aged 18-29 years in good health. Sequences were obtained from blood. The encoded CDR3 is CASSQYRENEKLFF. The nucleotides are TGTGCCAGCAGCCAATACAGGGAAAATGAAAAACTGTTTTTT.